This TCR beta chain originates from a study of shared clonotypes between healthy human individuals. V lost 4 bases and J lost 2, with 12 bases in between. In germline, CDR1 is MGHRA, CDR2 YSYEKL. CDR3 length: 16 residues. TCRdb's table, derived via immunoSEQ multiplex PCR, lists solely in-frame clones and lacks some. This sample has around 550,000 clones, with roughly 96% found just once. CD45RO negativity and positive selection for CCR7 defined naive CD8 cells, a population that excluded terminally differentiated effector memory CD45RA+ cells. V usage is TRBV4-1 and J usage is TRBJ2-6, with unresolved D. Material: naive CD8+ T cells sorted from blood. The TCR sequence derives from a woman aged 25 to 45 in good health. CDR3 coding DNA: TGCGCCAGCAGCCTCCGTCCTGCGCCTGGGGCCAACGTCCTGACTTTC. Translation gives CASSLRPAPGANVLTF.